What follows is one T cell receptor beta chain and its context. Its recognized antigen is unknown. No base quality information exists; no much larger clone differs at one position. The data are from a study of blood T cell repertoires in COVID-19 (TCRdb year 2020). Some background on the complete study: Samples covering the acute and convalescent phases of COVID-19 were provided by collaborators in the United States, Italy and Spain. The prospective study material was composed of cDNA or gDNA derived from T cells, B-cell-depleted T cells, or PBMCs. Subjects who had been exposed to COVID-19, were actively infected with it, or had recovered from it provided the deeply sampled blood TCRbeta repertoires that made up the dataset. The repertoires were made available in a free public database intended to serve as a resource for research on the immune response to SARS-CoV-2. Samples were obtained from the ongoing ImmuneRACE study (first 160 participants) and from roughly 1,300 subjects provided by 6 global collaborators. Sample metadata almost always included a de-identified subject ID, COVID-19 status, age in years and sex. HLA class I and class II types, where available, came from metadata supplied by the sample provider rather than from assay-based typing.

The investigation overall reported the following: The amount of clinical and demographic metadata varied by source and participant and was provided uncurated.

Its CDR3 holds 17 amino acids, cysteine through phenylalanine. Just CDR3 DNA is preserved here, 51 bases in frame from base 1. The CDR1 and CDR2 encoded by the germline V gene are MNHNS and SASEGT. Germline trimming: 3 bases from V, 6 bases from J; junction bases outside gene matches: 12. In the prospective study, participants were roughly 18 to 90 years old, resided in fewer than 25 geographic areas of the United States, and were enrolled through a virtual design. In the prospective study, participants were assigned to cohorts based on the clinical history participants reported in a screening survey and a study questionnaire. In the prospective study, mobile phlebotomists collected whole blood, serum and a nasopharyngeal or oropharyngeal swab from each participant. Additional blood draws and questionnaires over an approximately 2-month period could optionally be provided by prospective study participants. Blood samples from the prospective study were shipped frozen or at room temperature prior to DNA extraction.

The immunoSEQ Assay, a bias-controlled multiplex PCR, was used to amplify TCRbeta CDR3 regions from genomic DNA. For the original study's pipeline: The number of nucleated cells in each sample was estimated from the amplification of reference gene primers within the assay. To quantify the absolute abundance of each unique TCRbeta CDR3 rearrangement, sequence reads were collapsed and filtered. Productive Simpson clonality was computed per sample as the square root of Simpson's diversity index over productive rearrangements. Drawn from immuneACCESS, this table holds only the in-frame rearrangements with V and J called that TCRdb kept. Clones are partly lost; checked studies trace under half to an unresolved V gene and leave the rest unexplained. V, J and clone size were drawn from that table, and D and trimming were deduced from the DNA. The sample table holds 200,000 to 250,000 clones, of which approximately 80% were seen once. Of the sample, approximately 4.6% falls within the top ten clones.

The chain links TRBV6-1 with TRBJ2-3, and 10 junctional nucleotides match TRBD2. The sample was PBMCs or T cells enriched from blood (not recorded which). The origin of this receptor is a man in his thirties or forties with acute COVID-19. The DNA reads as follows: TGTGCCAGCAGTGATTCGGGAGCGGGGGGGCGAGGGGATACGCAGTATTTT. This gives the protein CASSDSGAGGRGDTQYF.